The present TCR beta chain was sequenced within a study of T cells in Graves' hyperthyroidism and ophthalmopathy. As for this clonotype: Its antigen remains unidentified.

RNA transcripts yielded amplified TCR beta CDR3 regions. In the first-round RT-PCR of the TCR CDR3, the HTBI primer set was used. TCRdb itself ran the multiplex PCR reads through MiXCR, one entry per CDR3 protein. This table has about 250,000 distinct CDR3 sequences, over 20% appearing once. Study outcomes and limitations: Blood also carried most thyroid clonotypes expanded above 0.001.

V was pared by 1 base and J by 6 bases, with 12 bases between. From germline, CDR1 is LGHDT and CDR2 YNNKEL (reference sequence). CDR3 length equals 14 residues. Material for sequencing was blood. The rearrangement joins TRBV3-1 to TRBJ1-1, with TRBD1 as a possible D gene (6 bases). The TCR was taken from a man in his thirties or forties with Graves' ophthalmopathy. The CDR3 spells CASSQVFRGPEAFF. In DNA, the CDR3 is TGTGCCAGCAGCCAAGTATTCAGGGGCCCTGAAGCTTTCTTT.